A selection of T cell receptor beta chains follows, all from one sample in a study of T cells in Graves' hyperthyroidism and ophthalmopathy. TCRdb re-called the multiplex PCR reads through MiXCR, storing one row per CDR3 protein. The sample comprises about 270,000 distinct CDR3 sequences, approximately 21% of which are singletons, and over 55% rests with the top ten. The sequencing input was blood. All receptors come from a man younger than 45 with Graves' ophthalmopathy. Each CDR3 is given with its conserved first and last residue. The order of the fields is clone size, J gene, V gene, D gene, CDR3 protein, CDR3 DNA. A D gene is named only where the DNA matches it firmly. Size is omitted from some rows. Given values are once, few, many or a class for expanded clones.

size: .; J: TRBJ2-1; V: TRBV20-1; D: TRBD2; CDR3: CSARDATGTSSYNEQFF; DNA: TGCAGTGCTAGAGATGCCACCGGGACTAGCTCCTACAATGAGCAGTTCTTC
size: many; J: TRBJ2-3; V: TRBV6-1; D: .; CDR3: CASSEGIDSLIGTDTQYF; DNA: TGTGCCAGCAGTGAAGGGATCGACTCTCTAATCGGCACAGATACGCAGTATTTT
size: many; J: TRBJ2-7; V: TRBV28; D: TRBD1; CDR3: CASSSGQGIGYEQYF; DNA: TGTGCCAGCAGTTCGGGACAGGGGATCGGGTACGAGCAGTACTTC
size: few; J: TRBJ2-7; V: TRBV10-2; D: .; CDR3: CASSDNTGASYEQYF; DNA: TGCGCCAGCAGTGATAATACCGGGGCTTCCTACGAGCAGTACTTC
size: .; J: TRBJ2-5; V: TRBV15; D: TRBD2; CDR3: CATSRDLEGRGTQYF; DNA: TGTGCCACCAGCAGAGATTTGGAGGGGAGGGGGACCCAGTACTTC
size: .; J: TRBJ2-3; V: TRBV5-1; D: TRBD2; CDR3: CASSLGTSGSPFWTDTQYF; DNA: TGCGCCAGCAGCTTGGGGACTAGCGGGAGCCCCTTCTGGACAGATACGCAGTATTTT
size: few; J: TRBJ1-5; V: TRBV30; D: TRBD1; CDR3: CAWSTGTGLQPQHF; DNA: TGTGCCTGGAGTACAGGGACAGGGCTTCAGCCCCAGCATTTT
size: .; J: TRBJ2-7; V: TRBV24-1; D: TRBD1; CDR3: CATSDRTGTGMYEQYF; DNA: TGTGCCACCAGTGATCGGACCGGGACAGGGATGTACGAGCAGTACTTC
size: .; J: TRBJ2-1; V: TRBV5-1; D: .; CDR3: CASSLTGQTYNEQFF; DNA: TGCGCCAGCAGCTTGACAGGACAGACCTACAATGAGCAGTTCTTC
size: .; J: TRBJ2-1; V: TRBV20-1; D: .; CDR3: CSASGGRNVEQFF; DNA: TGCAGTGCTAGTGGGGGGCGGAATGTTGAGCAGTTCTTC
size: .; J: TRBJ2-2; V: TRBV12-3/TRBV12-4; D: .; CDR3: CASRQGSNTGELFF; DNA: TGTGCCAGCAGACAGGGTTCGAACACCGGGGAGCTGTTTTTT
size: .; J: TRBJ2-7; V: TRBV28; D: TRBD1; CDR3: CASSRNPGTAFYEQYF; DNA: TGTGCCAGCAGTCGCAACCCAGGGACAGCTTTCTACGAGCAGTACTTC
size: .; J: TRBJ1-5; V: TRBV28; D: .; CDR3: CASMGDIPAGKPQHF; DNA: TGTGCCAGCATGGGGGACATCCCCGCGGGAAAGCCCCAGCATTTT
size: few; J: TRBJ1-2; V: TRBV15; D: TRBD1; CDR3: CATSREPTGRAGYTF; DNA: TGTGCCACCAGCAGAGAACCGACAGGGAGGGCCGGCTACACCTTC
size: many; J: TRBJ1-1; V: TRBV28; D: .; CDR3: CASSNTWVSAFF; DNA: TGTGCCAGCAGCAATACTTGGGTTTCGGCTTTCTTT
size: many; J: TRBJ2-5; V: TRBV11-3; D: TRBD1; CDR3: CASSVTGVQETQYF; DNA: TGTGCCAGCAGCGTCACAGGGGTCCAAGAGACCCAGTACTTC
size: few; J: TRBJ2-2; V: TRBV2; D: TRBD2; CDR3: CASSQTGGDTGELFF; DNA: TGTGCCAGCAGTCAAACGGGGGGGGACACCGGGGAGCTGTTTTTT
size: few; J: TRBJ2-5; V: TRBV6-9; D: .; CDR3: CASSYGGGKETQYF; DNA: TGTGCCAGCAGTTACGGGGGAGGAAAAGAGACCCAGTACTTC
size: many; J: TRBJ2-5; V: TRBV20-1; D: .; CDR3: CSARDSEEGRETQYF; DNA: TGCAGTGCTAGAGACTCTGAGGAGGGGCGGGAGACCCAGTACTTC
size: .; J: TRBJ1-1; V: TRBV6-6; D: .; CDR3: CASSYSGYTEAFF; DNA: TGTGCCAGCAGTTACTCAGGCTACACTGAAGCTTTCTTT
size: many; J: TRBJ2-7; V: TRBV9; D: .; CDR3: CASSVLSGVDEQYF; DNA: TGTGCCAGCAGCGTATTGTCAGGGGTGGACGAGCAGTACTTC
size: .; J: TRBJ1-1; V: TRBV7-3; D: TRBD1; CDR3: CASSLTYRGTEAFF; DNA: TGTGCCAGCAGCTTAACTTACAGGGGCACTGAAGCTTTCTTT
size: many; J: TRBJ1-3; V: TRBV30; D: .; CDR3: CAWILRAGPSGNTIYF; DNA: TGTGCCTGGATCCTCCGGGCCGGGCCCTCTGGAAACACCATATATTTT
size: .; J: TRBJ2-7; V: TRBV9; D: TRBD2; CDR3: CASSVASGGEQYF; DNA: TGTGCCAGCAGCGTAGCGAGCGGGGGAGAGCAGTACTTC
size: .; J: TRBJ1-5; V: TRBV7-9; D: .; CDR3: CASSLEMGYGNQPQHF; DNA: TGTGCCAGCAGCTTAGAGATGGGGTATGGGAATCAGCCCCAGCATTTT
size: .; J: TRBJ2-1; V: TRBV11-3; D: .; CDR3: CASSRVALKSRGGYNEQFF; DNA: TGTGCCAGCAGCCGAGTGGCTCTTAAGAGTCGGGGCGGATACAATGAGCAGTTCTTC
size: .; J: TRBJ2-3; V: TRBV7-8; D: TRBD2; CDR3: CASSPPPGRVQDTQYF; DNA: TGTGCCAGCAGCCCTCCCCCCGGGAGGGTACAAGATACGCAGTATTTT
size: once; J: TRBJ2-3; V: TRBV6-2/TRBV6-3; D: .; CDR3: CASSGLRDTDTQYF; DNA: TGTGCCAGCAGTGGCTTGCGGGACACAGATACGCAGTATTTT
size: few; J: TRBJ2-3; V: TRBV28; D: TRBD2; CDR3: CASSLREWSDTQYF; DNA: TGTGCCAGCAGTTTGCGGGAGTGGTCAGATACGCAGTATTTT
size: few; J: TRBJ2-1; V: TRBV5-4; D: TRBD2; CDR3: CASSYSGRRDNEQFF; DNA: TGTGCCAGCAGCTATAGCGGGAGAAGGGACAATGAGCAGTTCTTC
size: many; J: TRBJ2-1; V: TRBV30; D: .; CDR3: CAWSASLTAEQFF; DNA: TGTGCCTGGAGTGCCTCGTTAACGGCGGAGCAGTTCTTC
size: .; J: TRBJ2-1; V: TRBV30; D: .; CDR3: CASTRSSYNEQFF; DNA: TGTGCCTCGACACGGAGCTCCTACAATGAGCAGTTCTTC
size: few; J: TRBJ2-4; V: TRBV7-3; D: .; CDR3: CASSLTGVGKSIQYF; DNA: TGTGCCAGCAGCTTAACAGGGGTCGGAAAAAGCATTCAGTACTTC
size: .; J: TRBJ2-1; V: TRBV28; D: .; CDR3: CASSFEGAAVSSYNEQFF; DNA: TGTGCCAGCAGTTTTGAAGGAGCGGCGGTTAGCTCCTACAATGAGCAGTTCTTC
size: .; J: TRBJ2-2; V: TRBV7-2; D: .; CDR3: CASTGGGTNTGELFF; DNA: TGTGCCAGCACCGGAGGGGGGACGAACACCGGGGAGCTGTTTTTT
size: .; J: TRBJ1-1; V: TRBV29-1; D: TRBD1; CDR3: CSGQGGTEAFF; DNA: TGCAGCGGACAGGGGGGGACTGAAGCTTTCTTT
size: many; J: TRBJ1-1; V: TRBV5-1; D: .; CDR3: CASSLAAQNTEAFF; DNA: TGCGCCAGCAGCTTGGCCGCCCAGAACACTGAAGCTTTCTTT
size: .; J: TRBJ1-2; V: TRBV28; D: .; CDR3: CASSLHPYGYTF; DNA: TGTGCCAGCAGTTTACATCCCTATGGCTACACCTTC
size: .; J: TRBJ2-3; V: TRBV20-1; D: TRBD2; CDR3: CSAQGAGEVDTQYF; DNA: TGCAGTGCTCAAGGGGCGGGAGAGGTAGATACGCAGTATTTT
size: many; J: TRBJ2-5; V: TRBV28; D: TRBD2; CDR3: CASSLIAGAAQETQYF; DNA: TGTGCCAGCAGCCTCATAGCGGGAGCCGCCCAAGAGACCCAGTACTTC
size: many; J: TRBJ2-1; V: TRBV5-1; D: TRBD2; CDR3: CASSLLGGSRIEQFF; DNA: TGCGCCAGCAGCTTGTTGGGCGGGAGTCGTATTGAGCAGTTCTTC
size: .; J: TRBJ2-7; V: TRBV5-1; D: .; CDR3: CASSLDGATVEQYF; DNA: TGCGCCAGCAGCCTGGATGGAGCCACTGTCGAGCAGTACTTC
size: many; J: TRBJ2-7; V: TRBV11-2; D: TRBD1; CDR3: CASSPRTGAYEQYF; DNA: TGTGCCAGCAGCCCGAGGACAGGGGCCTACGAGCAGTACTTC
size: .; J: TRBJ2-3; V: TRBV7-3; D: .; CDR3: CASSLREVMSDTQYF; DNA: TGTGCCAGCAGCTTAAGGGAGGTGATGTCAGATACGCAGTATTTT
size: .; J: TRBJ1-2; V: TRBV6-1; D: .; CDR3: CASSSLAGKVYTF; DNA: TGTGCCAGCAGCAGCCTGGCAGGGAAGGTCTACACCTTC
size: few; J: TRBJ1-5; V: TRBV30; D: .; CDR3: CAWKAGPGPQHF; DNA: TGTGCCTGGAAGGCAGGACCAGGGCCCCAGCATTTT
size: .; J: TRBJ2-1; V: TRBV15; D: .; CDR3: CATSREGVGGAEQFF; DNA: TGTGCCACCAGCAGAGAGGGGGTGGGGGGTGCTGAGCAGTTCTTC
size: many; J: TRBJ2-7; V: TRBV5-1; D: .; CDR3: CASSSTGVPYEQYF; DNA: TGCGCCAGCAGCTCTACCGGGGTACCCTACGAGCAGTACTTC
size: .; J: TRBJ2-7; V: TRBV20-1; D: TRBD2; CDR3: CSMGLAGYYEQYF; DNA: TGCAGTATGGGACTAGCGGGATACTACGAGCAGTACTTC
size: few; J: TRBJ2-7; V: TRBV7-6; D: .; CDR3: CASKEGSSSYEQYF; DNA: TGTGCCAGCAAGGAGGGGTCCTCTTCCTACGAGCAGTACTTC
size: .; J: TRBJ2-5; V: TRBV12-3/TRBV12-4; D: TRBD1; CDR3: CASSGDRVAQETQYF; DNA: TGTGCCAGCAGCGGGGACAGGGTGGCACAAGAGACCCAGTACTTC
size: many; J: TRBJ2-7; V: TRBV30; D: .; CDR3: CAWSVDYSYEQYF; DNA: TGTGCCTGGAGTGTGGACTACTCCTACGAGCAGTACTTC
size: many; J: TRBJ1-1; V: TRBV28; D: TRBD1; CDR3: CASSSLDRPPFKTEAFF; DNA: TGTGCCAGCAGTTCTCTGGACAGGCCGCCGTTTAAAACTGAAGCTTTCTTT
size: .; J: TRBJ1-5; V: TRBV11-3; D: TRBD1; CDR3: CASSSDRDRDDQPQHF; DNA: TGTGCCAGCAGCTCTGATCGGGACAGGGACGATCAGCCCCAGCATTTT
size: many; J: TRBJ2-7; V: TRBV2; D: .; CDR3: CASKGLHEQYF; DNA: TGTGCCAGCAAAGGCCTGCACGAGCAGTACTTC
size: few; J: TRBJ2-2; V: TRBV28; D: .; CDR3: CATLHDGELFF; DNA: TGTGCCACCCTCCATGACGGGGAGCTGTTTTTT
size: .; J: TRBJ2-5; V: TRBV7-2; D: .; CDR3: CASSRGLKETQYF; DNA: TGTGCCAGCAGTAGGGGCTTAAAAGAGACCCAGTACTTC